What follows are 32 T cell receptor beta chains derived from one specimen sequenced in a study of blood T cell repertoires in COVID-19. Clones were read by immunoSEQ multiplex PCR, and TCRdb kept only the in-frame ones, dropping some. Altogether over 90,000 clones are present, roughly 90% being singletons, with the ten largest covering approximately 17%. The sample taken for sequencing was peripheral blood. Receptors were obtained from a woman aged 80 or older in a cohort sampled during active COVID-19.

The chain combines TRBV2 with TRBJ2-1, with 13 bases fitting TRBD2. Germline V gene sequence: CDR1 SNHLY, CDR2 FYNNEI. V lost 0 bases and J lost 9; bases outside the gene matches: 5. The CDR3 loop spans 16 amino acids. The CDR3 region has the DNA TGTGCCAGCAGTGAAGCGCCCGGACTAGCGGGGGCTGAGCAGTTCTTC. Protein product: CASSEAPGLAGAEQFF.

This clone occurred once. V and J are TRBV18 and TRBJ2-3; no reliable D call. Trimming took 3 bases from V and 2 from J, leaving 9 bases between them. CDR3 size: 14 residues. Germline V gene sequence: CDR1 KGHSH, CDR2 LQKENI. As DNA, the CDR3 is TGTGCCAGCTCACCGACATATACCACAGATACGCAGTATTTT. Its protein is CASSPTYTTDTQYF.

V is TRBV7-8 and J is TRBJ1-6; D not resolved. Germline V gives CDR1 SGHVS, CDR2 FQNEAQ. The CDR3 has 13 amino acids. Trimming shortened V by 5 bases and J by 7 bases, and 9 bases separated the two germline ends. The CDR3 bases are TGTGCCAGCAGCGAAGCGGGCAATTCACCCCTCCACTTT. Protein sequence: CASSEAGNSPLHF.

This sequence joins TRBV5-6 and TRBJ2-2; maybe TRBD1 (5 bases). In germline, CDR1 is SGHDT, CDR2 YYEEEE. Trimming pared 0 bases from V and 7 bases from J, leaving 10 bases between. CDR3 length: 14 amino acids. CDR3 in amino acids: CASSLGQGSGELFF. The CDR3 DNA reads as TGTGCCAGCAGCTTGGGGCAGGGAAGCGGGGAGCTGTTTTTT.

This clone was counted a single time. DNA of the CDR3: TGCGCCAGCAGCTTGGACGGACTAGCTTCAGAGACCCAGTACTTC. The encoded protein is CASSLDGLASETQYF. V gene TRBV5-1 combines with J gene TRBJ2-5; 8 nucleotides match TRBD2. The V and J ends lost 0 bases and 4 bases, in that order; junction bases with no gene match: 5. CDR1 and CDR2 from the germline V gene are SGHRS and YFSETQ. The CDR3 is 15 amino acids.

The CDR3 sequence is CASSTSGGWETQYF. CDR3 sequence (DNA): TGTGCCAGTAGTACTTCAGGGGGGTGGGAGACCCAGTACTTC. This chain joins TRBV19 and TRBJ2-5, with a tentative D call TRBD1 (7 bases). Germline V lookup: CDR1 LNHDA, CDR2 SQIVND (reference sequence). The germline V and J ends were trimmed by 4 bases and 5 bases, with 14 bases remaining between them. The CDR3 covers 14 residues.

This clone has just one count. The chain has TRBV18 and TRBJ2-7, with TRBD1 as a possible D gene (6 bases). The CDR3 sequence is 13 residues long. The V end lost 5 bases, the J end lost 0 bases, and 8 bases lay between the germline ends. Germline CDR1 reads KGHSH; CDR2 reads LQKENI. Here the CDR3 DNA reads TGTGCCAGCTCAGACAGGAGCTCCTACGAGCAGTACTTC. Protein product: CASSDRSSYEQYF.

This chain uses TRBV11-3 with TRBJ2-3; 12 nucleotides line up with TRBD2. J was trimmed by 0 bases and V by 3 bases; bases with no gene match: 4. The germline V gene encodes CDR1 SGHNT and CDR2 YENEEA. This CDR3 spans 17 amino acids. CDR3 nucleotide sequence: TGTGCCAGCAGCTTGACTAGCGGGGGATCTAGCACAGATACGCAGTATTTT. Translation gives CASSLTSGGSSTDTQYF.

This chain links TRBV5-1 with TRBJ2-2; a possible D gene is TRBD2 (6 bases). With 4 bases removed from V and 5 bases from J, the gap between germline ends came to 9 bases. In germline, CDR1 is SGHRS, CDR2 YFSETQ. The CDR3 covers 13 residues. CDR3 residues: CASSTSQTGELFF. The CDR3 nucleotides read TGCGCCAGCAGCACTAGCCAAACCGGGGAGCTGTTTTTT.

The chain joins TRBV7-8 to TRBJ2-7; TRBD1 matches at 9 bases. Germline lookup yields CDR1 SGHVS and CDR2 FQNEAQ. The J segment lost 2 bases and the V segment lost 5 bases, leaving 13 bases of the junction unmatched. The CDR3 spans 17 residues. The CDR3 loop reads CASSLNRAGTGPYEQYF. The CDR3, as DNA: TGTGCCAGCAGCCTAAACCGAGCCGGGACAGGGCCCTACGAGCAGTACTTC. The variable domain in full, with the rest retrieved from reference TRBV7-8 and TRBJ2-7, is GAGVSQSPRYKVAKRGQDVALRCDPISGHVSLFWYQQALGQGPEFLTYFQNEAQLDKSGLPSDRFFAERPEGSVSTLKIQRTQQEDSAVYLCASSLNRAGTGPYEQYFGPGTRLTVT.

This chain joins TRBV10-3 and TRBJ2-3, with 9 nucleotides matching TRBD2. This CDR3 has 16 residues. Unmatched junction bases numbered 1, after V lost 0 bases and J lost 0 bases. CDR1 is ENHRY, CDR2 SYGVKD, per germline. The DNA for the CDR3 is TGTGCCATCAGTGAGTCCGCGGGGGGGAGCACAGATACGCAGTATTTT. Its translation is CAISESAGGSTDTQYF.

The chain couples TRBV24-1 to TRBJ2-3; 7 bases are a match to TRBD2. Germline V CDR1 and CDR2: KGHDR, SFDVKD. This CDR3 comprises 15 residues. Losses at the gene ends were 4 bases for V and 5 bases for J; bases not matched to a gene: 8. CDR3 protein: CATSEERERGDTQYF. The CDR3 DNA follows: TGTGCCACCAGTGAGGAGCGGGAACGGGGAGATACGCAGTATTTT.

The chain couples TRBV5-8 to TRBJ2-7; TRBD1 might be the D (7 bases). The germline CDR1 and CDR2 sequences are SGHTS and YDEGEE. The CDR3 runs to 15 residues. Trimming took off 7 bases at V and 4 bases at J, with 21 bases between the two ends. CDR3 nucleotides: TGTGCCAGCCCGCCTTGGAGGGGACAGAGATACGAGCAGTACTTC. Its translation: CASPPWRGQRYEQYF.

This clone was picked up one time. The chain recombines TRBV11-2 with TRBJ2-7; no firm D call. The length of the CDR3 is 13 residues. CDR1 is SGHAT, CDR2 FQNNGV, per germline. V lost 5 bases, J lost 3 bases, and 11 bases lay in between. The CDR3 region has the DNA TGTGCCAGCAGCCCCAGCAGACACTACGAGCAGTACTTC. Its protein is CASSPSRHYEQYF.

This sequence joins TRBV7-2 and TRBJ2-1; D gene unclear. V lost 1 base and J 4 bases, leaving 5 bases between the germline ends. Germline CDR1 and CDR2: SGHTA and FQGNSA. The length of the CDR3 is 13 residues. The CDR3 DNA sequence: TGTGCCAGCAGCTTAGAACAGTACAATGAGCAGTTCTTC. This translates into CASSLEQYNEQFF.

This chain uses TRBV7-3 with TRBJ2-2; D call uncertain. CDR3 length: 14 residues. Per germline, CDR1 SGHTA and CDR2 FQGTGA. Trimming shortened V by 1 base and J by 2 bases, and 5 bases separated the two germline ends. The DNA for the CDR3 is TGTGCCAGCAGCTTAAACAGAAACACCGGGGAGCTGTTTTTT. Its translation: CASSLNRNTGELFF.

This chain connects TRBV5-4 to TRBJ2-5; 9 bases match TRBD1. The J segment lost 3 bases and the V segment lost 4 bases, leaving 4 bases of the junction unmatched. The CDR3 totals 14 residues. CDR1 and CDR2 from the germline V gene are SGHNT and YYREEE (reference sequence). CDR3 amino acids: CASSVWTGEETQYF. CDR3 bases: TGTGCCAGCAGCGTTTGGACAGGGGAAGAGACCCAGTACTTC.

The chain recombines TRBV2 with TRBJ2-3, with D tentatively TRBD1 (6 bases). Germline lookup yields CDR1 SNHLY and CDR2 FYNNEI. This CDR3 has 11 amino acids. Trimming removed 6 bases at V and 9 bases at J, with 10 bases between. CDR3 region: CASSLRGTQYF. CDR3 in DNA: TGTGCCAGCAGCCTAAGGGGGACGCAGTATTTT.

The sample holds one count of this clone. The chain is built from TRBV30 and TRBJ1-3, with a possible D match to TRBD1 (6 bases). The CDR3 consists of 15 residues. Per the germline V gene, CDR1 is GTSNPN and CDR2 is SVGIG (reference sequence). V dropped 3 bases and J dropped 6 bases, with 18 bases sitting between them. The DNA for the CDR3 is TGTGCCTGGAGCGCCGAGGGGGTCTCGACAAACACCATATATTTT. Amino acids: CAWSAEGVSTNTIYF.

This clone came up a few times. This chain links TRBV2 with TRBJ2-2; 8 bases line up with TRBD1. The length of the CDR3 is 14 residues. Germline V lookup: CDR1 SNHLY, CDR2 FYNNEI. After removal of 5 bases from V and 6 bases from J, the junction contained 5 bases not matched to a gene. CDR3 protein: CASSSQGAAGELFF. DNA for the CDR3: TGTGCCAGCAGTTCCCAGGGGGCGGCCGGGGAGCTGTTTTTT.

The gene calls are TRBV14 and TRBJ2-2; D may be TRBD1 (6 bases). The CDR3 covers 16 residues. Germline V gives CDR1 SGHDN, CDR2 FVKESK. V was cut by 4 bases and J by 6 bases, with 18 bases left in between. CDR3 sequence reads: CASSLLQGVSSGELFF. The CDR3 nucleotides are TGTGCCAGCAGCCTTCTACAGGGAGTTTCTTCCGGGGAGCTGTTTTTT.

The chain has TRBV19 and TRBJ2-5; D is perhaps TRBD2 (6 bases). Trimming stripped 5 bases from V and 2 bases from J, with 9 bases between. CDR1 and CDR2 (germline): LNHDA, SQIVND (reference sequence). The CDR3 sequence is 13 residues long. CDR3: CASSPTRQETQYF. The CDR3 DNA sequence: TGTGCCAGTAGTCCGACTAGGCAAGAGACCCAGTACTTC.

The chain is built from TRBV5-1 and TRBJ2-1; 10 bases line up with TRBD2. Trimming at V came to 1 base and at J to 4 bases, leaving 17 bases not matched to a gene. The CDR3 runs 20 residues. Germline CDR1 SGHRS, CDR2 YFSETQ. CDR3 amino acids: CASSLRVSSGGEGSYNEQFF. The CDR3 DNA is TGCGCCAGCAGCTTGAGGGTCTCAAGCGGGGGGGAGGGCTCTTACAATGAGCAGTTCTTC.

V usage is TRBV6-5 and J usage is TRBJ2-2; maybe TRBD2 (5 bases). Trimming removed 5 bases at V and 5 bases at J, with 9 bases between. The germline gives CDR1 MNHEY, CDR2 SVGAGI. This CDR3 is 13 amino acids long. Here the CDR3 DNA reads TGTGCCAGCAGTCCGCCGGGGACCGGGGAGCTGTTTTTT. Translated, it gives CASSPPGTGELFF.

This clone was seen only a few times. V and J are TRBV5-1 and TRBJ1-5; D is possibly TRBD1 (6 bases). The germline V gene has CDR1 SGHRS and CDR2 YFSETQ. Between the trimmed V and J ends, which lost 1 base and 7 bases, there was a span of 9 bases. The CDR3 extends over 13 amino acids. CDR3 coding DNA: TGCGCCAGCAGCTTGTCAGGGGCCCAGCCCCAGCATTTT. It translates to CASSLSGAQPQHF.

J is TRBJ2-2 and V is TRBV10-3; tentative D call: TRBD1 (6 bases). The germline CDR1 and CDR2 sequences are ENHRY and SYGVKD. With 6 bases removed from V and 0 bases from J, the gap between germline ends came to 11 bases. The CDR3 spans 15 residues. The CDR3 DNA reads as TGTGCCATCAGCTGGACAGACGCGAACACCGGGGAGCTGTTTTTT. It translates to CAISWTDANTGELFF.

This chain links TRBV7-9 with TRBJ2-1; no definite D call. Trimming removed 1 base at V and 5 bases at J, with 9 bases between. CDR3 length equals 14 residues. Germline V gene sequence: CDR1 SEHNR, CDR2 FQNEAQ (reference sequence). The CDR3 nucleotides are TGTGCCAGCAGCTTAGAGACCAGGAACAATGAGCAGTTCTTC. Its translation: CASSLETRNNEQFF. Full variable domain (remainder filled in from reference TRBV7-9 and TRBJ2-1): DTGVSQNPRHKITKRGQNVTFRCDPISEHNRLYWYRQTLGQGPEFLTYFQNEAQLEKSRLLSDRFSAERPKGSFSTLEIQRTEQGDSAMYLCASSLETRNNEQFFGPGTRLTVL.

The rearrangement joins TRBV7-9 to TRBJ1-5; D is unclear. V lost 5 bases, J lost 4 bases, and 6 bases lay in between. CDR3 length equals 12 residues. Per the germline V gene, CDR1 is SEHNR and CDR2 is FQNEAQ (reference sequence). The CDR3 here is CASSGNNQPQHF. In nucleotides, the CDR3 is TGTGCCAGCAGCGGCAATAATCAGCCCCAGCATTTT.

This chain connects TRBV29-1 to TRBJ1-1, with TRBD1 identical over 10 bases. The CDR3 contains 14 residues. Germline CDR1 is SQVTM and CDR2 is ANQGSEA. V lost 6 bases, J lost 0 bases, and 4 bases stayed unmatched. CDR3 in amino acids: CSVGTGDMNTEAFF. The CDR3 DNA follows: TGCAGCGTCGGGACAGGGGATATGAACACTGAAGCTTTCTTT.

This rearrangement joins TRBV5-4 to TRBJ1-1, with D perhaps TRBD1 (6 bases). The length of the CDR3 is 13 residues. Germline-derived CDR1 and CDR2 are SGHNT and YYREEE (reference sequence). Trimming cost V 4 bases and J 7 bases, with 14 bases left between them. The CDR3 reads CASSGTDRHEAFF. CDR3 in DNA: TGTGCCAGCAGCGGGACGGACAGACATGAAGCTTTCTTT.

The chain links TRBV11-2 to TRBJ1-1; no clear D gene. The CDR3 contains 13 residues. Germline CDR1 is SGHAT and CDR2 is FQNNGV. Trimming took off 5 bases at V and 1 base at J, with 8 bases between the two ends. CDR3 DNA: TGTGCCAGCAGCATCACACCGAACACTGAAGCTTTCTTT. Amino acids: CASSITPNTEAFF.

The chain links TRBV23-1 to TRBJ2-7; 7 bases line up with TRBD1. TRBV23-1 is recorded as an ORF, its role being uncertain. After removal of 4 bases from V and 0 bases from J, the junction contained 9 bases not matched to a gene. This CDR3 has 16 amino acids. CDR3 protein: CASSPNPWDSSYEQYF. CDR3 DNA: TGCGCCAGCAGTCCCAACCCCTGGGACAGCTCCTACGAGCAGTACTTC.